A single sample is the source of the 13 T cell receptor beta chains below, sequenced in a study of yellow fever vaccine responses in identical twins. Each CDR3 protein is one row after TCRdb ran MiXCR on the RT-PCR reads. Seen here are 30,000 to 40,000 distinct CDR3 sequences, about 61% observed once, and the top ten hold over 3.5%. The sample in question was T cells from blood (PBMCs), unsorted or a sorted subset (not recorded which), obtained before or after yellow fever vaccination (not recorded which). The source of these receptors is a woman aged 18-29 years who received the yellow fever vaccine.

There are a few counts of this clonotype. V and J are TRBV29-1 and TRBJ1-1; the D is unclear. CDR1 SQVTM and CDR2 ANQGSEA come from the germline V gene. This CDR3 has 11 amino acids. With 5 bases removed from V and 11 bases from J, the gap between germline ends came to 15 bases. CDR3 protein: CSVRTGRGAFF. The CDR3 nucleotides are TGCAGCGTTCGTACGGGCCGTGGGGCTTTCTTT.

This clonotype was found a few times. The chain has TRBV10-1 and TRBJ2-1, with 13 bases lining up with TRBD2. The V gene's germline CDR1 is WNHNN and CDR2 SYGVQD (reference sequence). CDR3 size: 13 residues. The junction had 2 bases not matched to a gene; V was cut back by 8 bases and J by 7 bases. The CDR3 DNA reads TGCGCCAGCGGACTAGCGGGAGTGAATGAGCAGTTCTTC. Its protein is CASGLAGVNEQFF.

The V gene is TRBV5-1, the J gene TRBJ2-3, with unresolved D. There are 13 residues in the CDR3. V lost 4 bases and J lost 4, with 10 bases in between. From germline, CDR1 is SGHRS and CDR2 YFSETQ. CDR3 region: CASSPANPDTQYF. The CDR3 DNA is TGCGCCAGCAGCCCCGCCAACCCAGATACGCAGTATTTT.

The gene calls are TRBV4-1 and TRBJ2-3; a weak D match, TRBD1 (6 bases). Looked up from germline, CDR1 is MGHRA and CDR2 is YSYEKL. The CDR3 length is 16 residues. V was cut by 0 bases and J by 3 bases, with 13 bases left in between. CDR3 amino acids: CASSQEVQRGTDTQYF. CDR3 DNA: TGCGCCAGCAGCCAAGAGGTCCAGAGGGGGACAGATACGCAGTATTTT.

This chain connects TRBV11-1 to TRBJ2-1; TRBD2 aligns across 8 bases. The CDR3 has 16 amino acids. J was trimmed by 6 bases and V by 2 bases; bases with no gene match: 9. Germline V gene sequence: CDR1 SGHAT, CDR2 FQDESV (reference sequence). CDR3: CASSLFSGRVTNEQFF. For the CDR3, the DNA is TGTGCCAGCAGCTTATTTTCCGGGAGGGTGACCAATGAGCAGTTCTTC.

This chain joins TRBV19 and TRBJ2-1, with D maybe TRBD2 (6 bases). The length of the CDR3 is 17 residues. Trimming stripped 3 bases from V and 9 bases from J, with 24 bases between. Germline loops: CDR1 LNHDA, CDR2 SQIVND (reference sequence). The DNA for the CDR3 is TGTGCCAGTAGTATTAACGAGCCCGACTTCAGGGACTTTGAGCAGTTCTTC. Amino acids: CASSINEPDFRDFEQFF.

The CDR3 here is CASSQDEGQGGEKLFF. The CDR3 nucleotides are TGCGCCAGCAGCCAAGATGAAGGACAGGGGGGGGAAAAACTGTTTTTT. The chain has TRBV4-1 and TRBJ1-4; TRBD1 matches at 10 bases. Losses at the gene ends were 0 bases for V and 8 bases for J; bases not matched to a gene: 6. CDR1 and CDR2 from the germline V gene are MGHRA and YSYEKL. This CDR3 has 16 amino acids.

The genes are TRBV12-3 or TRBV12-4 and TRBJ2-1; possibly TRBD2 for D (6 bases). CDR3 size: 14 residues. Trimming took 5 bases from V and 4 from J, leaving 12 bases between them. The CDR3: CASSPQTSYNEQFF. The CDR3 DNA follows: TGTGCCAGCAGTCCTCAGACTAGTTACAATGAGCAGTTCTTC.

This chain uses TRBV7-9 with TRBJ1-6, with 8 bases fitting TRBD1. The germline V gene has CDR1 SEHNR and CDR2 FQNEAQ (reference sequence). The CDR3 is 16 residues long. The ends lost 5 bases at V and 6 bases at J; junction bases unmatched: 9. The CDR3 protein is CASSKASTGANSPLHF. The DNA for the CDR3 is TGTGCCAGCAGCAAAGCTTCGACAGGGGCTAATTCACCCCTCCACTTT. The variable domain in full, completed from reference TRBV7-9 and TRBJ1-6, reads DTGVSQNPRHKITKRGQNVTFRCDPISEHNRLYWYRQTLGQGPEFLTYFQNEAQLEKSRLLSDRFSAERPKGSFSTLEIQRTEQGDSAMYLCASSKASTGANSPLHFGNGTRLTVT.

The chain combines TRBV7-9 with TRBJ2-7; TRBD1 might be the D (5 bases). V was pared by 2 bases and J by 7 bases, with 9 bases between. This CDR3 spans 12 amino acids. Germline CDR1 and CDR2: SEHNR and FQNEAQ (reference sequence). CDR3 sequence reads: CASSLMGREQYF. CDR3 bases: TGTGCCAGCAGCTTAATGGGGCGAGAGCAGTACTTC.

This clonotype was found a few times. The chain has TRBV9 and TRBJ1-4; no firm D call. Per the germline V gene, CDR1 is SGDLS and CDR2 is YYNGEE. V lost 2 bases and J lost 1, with 3 bases in between. CDR3 length: 13 amino acids. CDR3 region: CASSVGTNEKLFF. The CDR3 nucleotides are TGTGCCAGCAGCGTGGGAACTAATGAAAAACTGTTTTTT.

This clonotype was observed a few times. Sequence at one end of the junction differs from germline and may be a read error. The chain is built from TRBV15 and TRBJ1-3; a possible D gene is TRBD1 (6 bases). In germline, CDR1 is LNHNV, CDR2 YYDKDF (reference sequence). CDR3 length: 16 residues. The DNA for the CDR3 is TGTGCCGCCAGACAAGGACAGCAAACACCCGGAAACACCATATATTTT. It is translated as CAARQGQQTPGNTIYF.

This chain links TRBV2 with TRBJ1-2, with a tentative D call TRBD1 (6 bases). This CDR3 contains 13 residues. The ends were cut back, 4 bases at V and 4 bases at J, with 10 bases in the middle. Germline V gene lookup returns CDR1 SNHLY and CDR2 FYNNEI. The CDR3 here is CASSGTESYGYTF. The CDR3 DNA is TGTGCCAGCAGTGGGACAGAATCCTATGGCTACACCTTC. The full variable domain, with the rest looked up from reference TRBV2 and TRBJ1-2, is EPEVTQTPSHQVTQMGQEVILRCVPISNHLYFYWYRQILGQKVEFLVSFYNNEISEKSEIFDDQFSVERPDGSNFTLKIRSTKLEDSAMYFCASSGTESYGYTFGSGTRLTVV.